The clone carrying this TCR beta chain has only one observation. What it binds is not known. V was cut by 1 base and J by 1 base, with 13 bases left in between. This CDR3 is built from 16 residues. Per the germline V gene, CDR1 is LGHNA and CDR2 is YSLEER. Primers for the PCR totalled 60 Vbeta and 13 Jbeta. Only in-frame clones appear in the TCRdb table, and some are missing; sequencing was by immunoSEQ multiplex PCR. This sample has 200,000 to 250,000 clones, with roughly 80% found just once. The data originate from a study of cytomegalovirus exposure and HLA in healthy donors. As for the study in general: Approximately 180 million T cells yielded roughly 100 million unique TCR beta sequences, as an earlier analysis found. Study results and caveats: In an earlier analysis, most TCR beta V segments were productive about 87% or about 30% of the time. Some public TCRs appeared in many individuals, while most sequences were rare.

The clonotype originates from a man between 25 and 39 years old in good health and CMV-seronegative. The sequenced sample consisted of PBMCs. The chain links TRBV4-3 to TRBJ1-1; D is possibly TRBD1 (5 bases). The CDR3 spells CASSQVIGGGNTEAFF. Here the CDR3 DNA reads TGCGCCAGCAGCCAAGTAATTGGGGGGGGGAACACTGAAGCTTTCTTT.